Here is one TCR beta chain with its context. Its binding antigen is unknown. No much larger clonotype is one base removed from it; base qualities were not supplied. The library was made by the immunoSEQ multiplex PCR assay. What TCRdb holds here is the immuneACCESS table cut down to in-frame rearrangements. Part of the clones is not present; checked against another copy, under half of the missing clones reflect an unresolved V gene, and the others are unexplained. In all, the sample holds 77,000 or so clones, and 75% to 85% of those were seen once. Roughly 2% of the sample rests with the top ten. Checkpoint therapy was initiated 14 to 28 days after autologous transplant, and ipilimumab was administered at 1 mg/kg intravenously on day 1 of selected weeks. Nivolumab was administered at 3 mg/kg intravenously on day 1 of weeks 1, 4, 7, 10, and every two weeks through week 26. This was a Phase Ib clinical trial that tested ipilimumab plus nivolumab, given as combined checkpoint inhibition, for consolidation following autologous stem cell transplantation.

The record originates from a study of ipilimumab plus nivolumab after autologous stem cell transplantation (dated by TCRdb to the early 2020s). With respect to the entire study: A median of roughly five ipilimumab doses and 8 or 9 nivolumab doses was received by trial patients. Primary refractory and relapsed disease were included in the DLBCL cohort, with 18-month progression-free survival of 85.7% and 28.6%, respectively. Patients undergoing autologous transplant for high-risk diffuse large B cell lymphoma, mature T cell lymphoma, or multiple myeloma were enrolled in the trial. The intent-to-treat population of the trial consisted of fewer than 45 patients.

The research as a whole found: The authors stated that profiles of the T cell receptor repertoire, regulatory T cell phenotype and gut microbiota provided a biologic rationale for studying this approach further. Combined checkpoint inhibition as post-transplant consolidation was concluded by the authors to appear tolerable.

Its CDR3 holds 15 amino acids, cysteine through phenylalanine. The sequence is cut down to CDR3 DNA, 45 bases in frame from base 1. Per the germline V gene, SGHVS is the CDR1 and FQNEAQ is the CDR2. V loses 3 bases of germline sequence and J loses 4 bases, and the interval between the two ends is 15 bases. The chain joins TRBV7-8 to TRBJ2-5, with TRBD2 as a weak D call on 6 bases. The sample here was PBMCs, taken in a trial of ipilimumab plus nivolumab as post-transplant consolidation. The source of this sequence is a male donor with diffuse large B-cell lymphoma. The CDR3 protein is CASSFFSGTGETQYF. In nucleotides, the sequence is TGTGCCAGCAGCTTTTTCTCCGGGACTGGAGAGACCCAGTACTTC.